This T cell receptor (beta chain) was sequenced for a study of shared clonotypes between healthy human individuals. Findings and limits, study-wide: Clonotypes shared by all four sorted-subset donors had higher generation probabilities than non-shared clonotypes.

About this clone: What it recognizes is unknown.

Profiled with immunoSEQ multiplex PCR; TCRdb holds only in-frame clones, not every one. The sample lists around 2,000,000 clones; 85% to 95% were seen once. CDR3 length equals 14 residues. In germline, CDR1 is MDHEN, CDR2 SYDVKM. V dropped 7 bases and J dropped 5 bases, with 18 bases sitting between them. Naive-designated CD8 cells lacked CD45RO, were positively enriched for CCR7, and omitted terminally differentiated effector memory CD45RA+ cells. This receptor was obtained from a man aged 18 to 30 in good health. V is TRBV28 and J is TRBJ2-7; possible D gene TRBD2, 6 bases. The sequenced sample consisted of naive CD8+ T cells sorted from blood. CDR3 amino acids: CASTLEGQPHEQYF. In nucleotides, the CDR3 is TGTGCCAGCACTCTGGAGGGTCAACCCCACGAGCAGTACTTC. Full variable domain (rest looked up from reference TRBV28 and TRBJ2-7): DVKVTQSSRYLVKRTGEKVFLECVQDMDHENMFWYRQDPGLGLRLIYFSYDVKMKEKGDIPEGYSVSREKKERFSLILESASTNQTSMYLCASTLEGQPHEQYFGPGTRLTVT.